These T cell receptor beta chains were read from a single sample in a study of blood T cell repertoires in COVID-19. Here immunoSEQ multiplex PCR was the method, and the copy in TCRdb shows in-frame clones only, minus some. The sample contains more than 200,000 clones, approximately 90% of which appear only once. Sequencing was carried out using peripheral blood. These receptor sequences come from a man aged 30 to 39 with COVID-19, enrolled during active disease. The CDR3 runs from the conserved cysteine through the conserved F or W. A D gene is named only where the DNA matches it firmly. Clone size, where shown, is once, few, many, or a class for clones that have expanded.

TGTGCCAGCAGCTTGTGGGACAGCGGGGAGCTGTTTTTT	CASSLWDSGELFF	TRBD1	TRBV5-4	NA	TRBJ2-2
TGTGCCAGCAGCGCCCGCCCAGTTACTAACTATGGCTACACCTTC	CASSARPVTNYGYTF	NA	TRBV7-3	once	TRBJ1-2
TGTGCTAGTGGTTTGTCAGGGGGCGGAGATACGCAGTATTTT	CASGLSGGGDTQYF	TRBD1	TRBV12-5	NA	TRBJ2-3
TGTGCCAGCAGTTTAGCCCTGACAGGGGGCCGTTACAATGAGCAGTTCTTC	CASSLALTGGRYNEQFF	TRBD1	TRBV27	NA	TRBJ2-1
TGTGCCAGCAGTTTTACAGGGGTAACTGAAAAACTGTTTTTT	CASSFTGVTEKLFF	TRBD1	TRBV5-6	NA	TRBJ1-4
TGTGCCAGCAGCGTAGGATCCAGGGAAGGTGGCGGGGAGCTGTTTTTT	CASSVGSREGGGELFF	NA	TRBV9	NA	TRBJ2-2
TGTGCTAGTGGTTTGGGAGGGGGAACTGAAGCTTTCTTT	CASGLGGGTEAFF	NA	TRBV12-5	NA	TRBJ1-1
TGCGCCAGCAGCCAAAAGCCGGACACGGACGTTCGGTATGGCTACACCTTC	CASSQKPDTDVRYGYTF	NA	TRBV4-1	NA	TRBJ1-2
TGTGCCAGCAGCTTAGGACTAGCGGGAGACAATGAGCAGTTCTTC	CASSLGLAGDNEQFF	TRBD2	TRBV11-1	once	TRBJ2-1
TGTGCCAGTATTCCTCAGGGGTTTAAAGGGAAACTGTTTTTT	CASIPQGFKGKLFF	NA	TRBV19	NA	TRBJ1-4
TGTGCCAGCAGCGATGCAGGCTATAGCAATCAGCCCCAGCATTTT	CASSDAGYSNQPQHF	NA	TRBV28	once	TRBJ1-5
TGTGCCAGCAGCCCTCCCGGGACAGGGGTCTTAAAGCAGTACTTC	CASSPPGTGVLKQYF	TRBD1	TRBV5-4	NA	TRBJ2-7
TGTGCCTGGAGTCCCCGGACAGGGTCCAATTCACCCCTCCACTTT	CAWSPRTGSNSPLHF	TRBD1	TRBV30	NA	TRBJ1-6
TGCGCCAGCAGCTTCCAAGGGGGCCCCAGCGAGCAGTACTTC	CASSFQGGPSEQYF	TRBD1	TRBV5-1	NA	TRBJ2-7
TGTGCCACCAGTCCTGGAGGGGCTAGTGCCGGGGAGCTGTTTTTT	CATSPGGASAGELFF	NA	TRBV24-1	NA	TRBJ2-2
TGTGCCAGCGGGAGATTCTTCTACGAGCAGTACTTC	CASGRFFYEQYF	NA	TRBV28	NA	TRBJ2-7
TGTGCCAGCAGCTTACCGGGACAGGGGTTGGGGAATCAGCCCCAGCATTTT	CASSLPGQGLGNQPQHF	TRBD1	TRBV7-8	NA	TRBJ1-5
TGCGCCAGCAGCTTGAGTATGTCCGCAGGCGCTAACTATGGCTACACCTTC	CASSLSMSAGANYGYTF	NA	TRBV5-1	NA	TRBJ1-2
TGTGCCACGACAGGGCCTAGCTCCTACGAGCAGTACTTC	CATTGPSSYEQYF	TRBD1	TRBV10-3	few	TRBJ2-7
TGTGCCAGCAGCTTAAAACAGGATCTGTACGAGCAGTACTTC	CASSLKQDLYEQYF	NA	TRBV7-3	NA	TRBJ2-7
TGCGCCAGCAGCTATTCACAGGGGGCCGGCGGGGAGCTGTTTTTT	CASSYSQGAGGELFF	TRBD1	TRBV5-1	few	TRBJ2-2
TGTGCCAGCGCCTTAACAGGGGACACCGGGGAGCTGTTTTTT	CASALTGDTGELFF	TRBD1	TRBV7-2	NA	TRBJ2-2
TGTGCCAGCTACAGGGGGCACCCAGATACGCAGTATTTT	CASYRGHPDTQYF	TRBD1	TRBV7-2	once	TRBJ2-3
TGTGCCAGCACCTTCGGCGGGAACAATGAGCAGTTCTTC	CASTFGGNNEQFF	NA	TRBV27	NA	TRBJ2-1
TGTGCCAGCTCACCAATGGGACAGGGGTCCCACGAGCAGTACTTC	CASSPMGQGSHEQYF	TRBD1	TRBV18	NA	TRBJ2-7
TGTGCCACCAGTGACTCGACAGGGGACTCCTACAATGAGCAGTTCTTC	CATSDSTGDSYNEQFF	TRBD1	TRBV24-1	NA	TRBJ2-1
TGCGCCAGCAGCTTGGCCCCGACAGGGTATAGCAATCAGCCCCAGCATTTT	CASSLAPTGYSNQPQHF	TRBD1	TRBV5-1	NA	TRBJ1-5
TGTGCCAGCAGCTTGGCGTGGGAGGGCACTGAAGCTTTCTTT	CASSLAWEGTEAFF	NA	TRBV5-4	NA	TRBJ1-1
TGTGCCAGTAGTATGGGACATACAAACACCGGGGAGCTGTTTTTT	CASSMGHTNTGELFF	NA	TRBV19	NA	TRBJ2-2
TGTGCCAGCAGTTACCGATCCGACAGATCCTACGAGCAGTACTTC	CASSYRSDRSYEQYF	NA	TRBV6-5	NA	TRBJ2-7
TGTGCCAGCAGCGTAGTTGCTAGCGGGGGTGCGACAGATACGCAGTATTTT	CASSVVASGGATDTQYF	TRBD2	TRBV9	NA	TRBJ2-3
TGTGCCAGCAGTTACTTACAGGGAAGTGCTTTCTTT	CASSYLQGSAFF	NA	TRBV6-5	NA	TRBJ1-1
TGCAGCGTTGAAGGGGGGGACAGGGACAACTATGGCTACACCTTC	CSVEGGDRDNYGYTF	TRBD1	TRBV29-1	NA	TRBJ1-2
TGTGCCCACCGGACTGCCTCGAACACCGGGGAGCTGTTTTTT	CAHRTASNTGELFF	NA	TRBV30	NA	TRBJ2-2
TGCGCCAGCAGCTTAAGCGGGGGGCCGGTCTACGAGCAGTACTTC	CASSLSGGPVYEQYF	TRBD2	TRBV5-1	NA	TRBJ2-7
TGTGCCAGCAGCTTGGTTCCGGGGGGGCACACCGGGGAGCTGTTTTTT	CASSLVPGGHTGELFF	TRBD2	TRBV5-4	once	TRBJ2-2
TGTGCCAGCAGTTACTCGAGTTATGAGGAGCAGTACTTC	CASSYSSYEEQYF	NA	TRBV6-2/TRBV6-3	NA	TRBJ2-7